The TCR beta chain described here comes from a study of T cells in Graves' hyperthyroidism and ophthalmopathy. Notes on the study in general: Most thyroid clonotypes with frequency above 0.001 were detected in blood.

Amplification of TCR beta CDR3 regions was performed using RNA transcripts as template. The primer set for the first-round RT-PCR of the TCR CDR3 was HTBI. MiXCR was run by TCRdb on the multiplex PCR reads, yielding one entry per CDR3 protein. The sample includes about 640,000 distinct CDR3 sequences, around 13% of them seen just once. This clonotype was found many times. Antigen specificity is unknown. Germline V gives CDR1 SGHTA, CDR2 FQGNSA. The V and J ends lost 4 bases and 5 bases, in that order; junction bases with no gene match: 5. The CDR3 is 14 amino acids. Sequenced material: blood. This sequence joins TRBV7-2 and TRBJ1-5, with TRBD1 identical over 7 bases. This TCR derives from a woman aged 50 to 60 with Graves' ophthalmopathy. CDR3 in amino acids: CASSSRTGDQPQHF. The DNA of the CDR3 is TGTGCCAGCAGCTCCCGGACAGGAGATCAGCCCCAGCATTTT. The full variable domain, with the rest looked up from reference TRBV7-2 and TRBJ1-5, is GAGVSQSPSNKVTEKGKDVELRCDPISGHTALYWYRQSLGQGLEFLIYFQGNSAPDKSGLPSDRFSAERTGGSVSTLTIQRTQQEDSAVYLCASSSRTGDQPQHFGDGTRLSIL.